The rows below give T cell receptor beta chains drawn from one sample of a study of somatic mutations in cytotoxic T cells in rheumatoid arthritis. Sequenced by immunoSEQ multiplex PCR; TCRdb stores in-frame clones only, minus some. The sample records about 18,000 clones, 60% to 85% being singletons. The sample comprised CD8+ T cells sorted from blood. These receptors all stem from an adult with rheumatoid arthritis. Each CDR3 is given with its conserved first and last residue. D genes are given only for firm matches. Size is omitted from some rows. Given values are once, few, many or a class for expanded clones.

clone_size cdr3_length d_call j_call v_call cdr3_nt cdr3_aa
. 10 . TRBJ1-1 TRBV11-2 TGTGCCAGCGGACCGACTGAAGCTTTCTTT CASGPTEAFF
. 15 . TRBJ2-5 TRBV28 TGTGCCAGCAGTCGTAATGGCGATTACCAAGAGACCCAGTACTTC CASSRNGDYQETQYF
. 14 TRBD1 TRBJ2-1 TRBV2 TGTGCCAGCAATAGGGACAGCTCCTACAATGAGCAGTTCTTC CASNRDSSYNEQFF
. 15 . TRBJ2-7 TRBV6-1 TGTGCCAGCAGTGAAGCTGCCTCCCCCTCCTACGAGCAGTACTTC CASSEAASPSYEQYF
. 15 TRBD1 TRBJ2-7 TRBV27 TGTGCCAGCAGTTTATCTGGGACAGGTACCTACGAGCAGTACTTC CASSLSGTGTYEQYF
. 12 . TRBJ1-2 TRBV29-1 TGCAGCGAAGGACAGCCAAAATATGGCTACACCTTC CSEGQPKYGYTF
. 16 . TRBJ2-3 TRBV2 TGTGCCAGCAGGAGGAGGCCCGGGGCCTCCTATGATACGCAGTATTTT CASRRRPGASYDTQYF
once 15 . TRBJ2-7 TRBV28 TGTGCCAGCAGTACCCCGACCCCCTCAGACTACGAGCAGTACTTC CASSTPTPSDYEQYF
. 12 . TRBJ2-1 TRBV5-6 TGTGCCAGCAGCCCCCTTTACGATGAGCAGTTCTTC CASSPLYDEQFF
. 17 TRBD2 TRBJ2-1 TRBV10-3 TGTGCCATCAGTGAAACAATTCTAGCGGGAGAGACCAATGAGCAGTTCTTC CAISETILAGETNEQFF
. 14 TRBD1 TRBJ2-1 TRBV6-5 TGTGCCAGCAGTCAGGGACAGGGGGCCTATGAGCAGTTCTTC CASSQGQGAYEQFF
. 14 . TRBJ1-1 TRBV27 TGTGCCAGCCAGCGGACTGGAATGAACACTGAAGCTTTCTTT CASQRTGMNTEAFF
medium-sized 17 . TRBJ2-3 TRBV7-9 TGTGCCAGCAGCTTTTATGCCCCCCTAGTTGGCACAGATACGCAGTATTTT CASSFYAPLVGTDTQYF
. 13 . TRBJ2-5 TRBV30 TGTGCCTGGAGTGTCCGGGGGCTAGAGACCCAGTACTTC CAWSVRGLETQYF
. 14 TRBD2 TRBJ2-1 TRBV30 TGTGCCTGGAGTGTACTAGCGGGAGTAAGTGAGCAGTTCTTC CAWSVLAGVSEQFF
. 14 . TRBJ1-5 TRBV6-1 TGTGCCAGCACCCAAGAGGGGGGCAATCAGCCCCAGCATTTT CASTQEGGNQPQHF
. 12 TRBD1 TRBJ2-1 TRBV27 TGTGCCAGCAGCTCCCTGGGGGACAGGACGTTCTTC CASSSLGDRTFF
once 16 . TRBJ2-3 TRBV4-2 TGTGCCAGCAGCCAAGTCTTGGGGCCGAACACTGATACGCAGTATTTT CASSQVLGPNTDTQYF
. 12 . TRBJ2-2 TRBV9 TGTGCCAGCAGCGTAGTCCCCGGGGAGCTGTTTTTT CASSVVPGELFF
. 15 . TRBJ1-5 TRBV2 . CASILAAGEDQPQHF